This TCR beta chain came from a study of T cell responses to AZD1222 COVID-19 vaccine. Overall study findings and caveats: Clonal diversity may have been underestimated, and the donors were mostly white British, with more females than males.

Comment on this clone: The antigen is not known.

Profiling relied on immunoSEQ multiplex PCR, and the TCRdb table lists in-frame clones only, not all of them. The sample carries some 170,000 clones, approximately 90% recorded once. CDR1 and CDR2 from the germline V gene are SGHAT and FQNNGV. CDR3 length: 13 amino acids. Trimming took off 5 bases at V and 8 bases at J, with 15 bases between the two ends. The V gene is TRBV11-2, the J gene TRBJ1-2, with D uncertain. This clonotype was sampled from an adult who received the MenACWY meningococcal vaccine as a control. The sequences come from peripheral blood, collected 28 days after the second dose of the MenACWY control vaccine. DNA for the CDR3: TGTGCCAGCAGCGTGTCGGGCCTAGGGGGCTACACCTTC. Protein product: CASSVSGLGGYTF.